The 22 T cell receptor beta chains listed next were all sequenced from one sample in a study of naive and memory T cell subsets. The beta constant-region primer was an equimolar mix of two oligonucleotides covering TRBC1 and TRBC2. TCRdb re-analysed the UMI-ligation and nested PCR reads in MiXCR, keeping a single row per CDR3 protein. The table lists some 150,000 distinct CDR3 sequences, approximately 15% of them singletons. The sequencing input was naive CD4+ T cells from blood. These receptors were obtained from a human donor in good health.

This clonotype was observed a handful of times. The J gene is TRBJ2-2, the V gene TRBV6-1, with TRBD2 matching over 11 bases. With 6 bases clipped from V and 2 bases from J, the junction kept 5 bases outside the gene matches. This CDR3 comprises 16 residues. Germline values: CDR1 MNHNS, CDR2 SASEGT. The CDR3 here is CASRPGTSGNTGELFF. As DNA, the CDR3 is TGTGCCAGCAGGCCCGGGACTAGCGGAAACACCGGGGAGCTGTTTTTT.

The table lists this clonotype with a few counts. The chain has TRBV7-2 and TRBJ2-3; TRBD1 matches 7 bases. Per the germline V gene, CDR1 is SGHTA and CDR2 is FQGNSA. The CDR3 consists of 14 residues. Unmatched junction bases numbered 3, after V lost 4 bases and J lost 2 bases. The CDR3 reads CASSWDRFTDTQYF. CDR3 sequence (DNA): TGTGCCAGCAGCTGGGACAGATTCACAGATACGCAGTATTTT.

This chain connects TRBV5-4 to TRBJ1-3; D is unresolved. CDR3 length: 16 residues. V gave up 4 bases and J gave up 4 bases, with 18 bases separating them. Per germline, CDR1 SGHNT and CDR2 YYREEE (reference sequence). CDR3 sequence: CASSNSPRTGGNTIYF. CDR3 sequence (DNA): TGTGCCAGCAGCAATTCCCCCCGGACGGGGGGAAACACCATATATTTT.

This chain uses TRBV12-3 or TRBV12-4 with TRBJ2-7; 10 bases are a match to TRBD1. This CDR3 is built from 14 residues. With V trimmed by 5 bases and J by 3 bases, 4 bases remained unmatched. This chain's CDR3 is CASSPDRGFYEQYF. In nucleotides, the CDR3 is TGTGCCAGCAGTCCGGACAGGGGGTTCTACGAGCAGTACTTC.

This rearrangement joins TRBV28 to TRBJ2-3, with D possibly TRBD2 on 7 matching bases. Trimming took off 7 bases at V and 2 bases at J, with 19 bases between the two ends. This CDR3 has 16 amino acids. Germline V gene data show CDR1 as MDHEN and CDR2 as SYDVKM. The CDR3 protein is CASTSGGGSYTDTQYF. In nucleotides, the CDR3 is TGTGCCAGCACCTCTGGGGGGGGCAGTTACACAGATACGCAGTATTTT.

V is TRBV7-2 and J is TRBJ2-1, with 9 positions matching TRBD2. Germline assignment: CDR1 SGHTA and CDR2 FQGNSA. V trimming: 5 bases; J trimming: 6 bases; junction bases outside the gene matches: 8. This CDR3 has 15 amino acids. CDR3 in amino acids: CASSPGLAFTNEQFF. The CDR3 DNA reads TGTGCCAGCAGCCCGGGACTAGCTTTTACCAATGAGCAGTTCTTC.

The CDR3 sequence is CASRGVSPNTDTQYF. The CDR3, as DNA: TGTGCCAGCAGAGGGGTCTCACCCAACACAGATACGCAGTATTTT. J is TRBJ2-3 and V is TRBV6-6, with TRBD1 as a possible D gene (5 bases). This CDR3 has 15 residues. CDR1 and CDR2 from the germline V gene are MNHNY and SVGAGI (reference sequence). The germline V and J ends were trimmed by 6 bases and 2 bases, with 15 bases remaining between them.

In this sample, this clonotype turned up a few times. The CDR3 region has the DNA TGTGCCACCAGACCATTCGGAGGGGATGGCTACACCTTC. Protein product: CATRPFGGDGYTF. The rearrangement uses TRBV24-1 and TRBJ1-2, with D perhaps matching TRBD1 (5 bases). The germline CDR1 and CDR2 sequences are KGHDR and SFDVKD. This CDR3 contains 13 residues. V was trimmed by 7 bases and J by 6 bases, leaving 14 bases between them.

This chain connects TRBV7-9 to TRBJ1-6, with D unclear. There are 14 residues in the CDR3. Germline V gene lookup returns CDR1 SEHNR and CDR2 FQNEAQ (reference sequence). V was shortened by 7 bases and J by 7 bases, with 14 bases between the two germline ends. The CDR3 is CASTYYPGNSPLHF. The CDR3 coding sequence is TGTGCCAGCACCTATTACCCAGGAAATTCACCCCTCCACTTT.

The chain uses TRBV20-1 and TRBJ1-2, with 7 bases aligning to TRBD1. The V segment lost 6 bases and the J segment 3 bases; nucleotides outside the gene matches: 13. In germline, CDR1 is DFQATT, CDR2 SNEGSKA (reference sequence). This CDR3 contains 15 residues. This CDR3 is CSASPGQTNHYGYTF. In DNA form, the CDR3 reads TGCAGTGCCAGCCCGGGACAGACAAACCACTATGGCTACACCTTC.

This rearrangement joins TRBV5-1 to TRBJ2-4, with D perhaps matching TRBD2 (6 bases). The length of the CDR3 is 15 residues. V lost 4 bases, J lost 5 bases, and 16 bases lay in between. Germline loops: CDR1 SGHRS, CDR2 YFSETQ. CDR3 loop: CASSPARERENIQYF. The CDR3 DNA sequence: TGCGCCAGCAGCCCGGCCAGGGAGCGGGAAAACATTCAGTACTTC.

The table lists this clonotype with a few counts. This rearrangement joins TRBV28 to TRBJ1-4; D not resolved. Germline lookup yields CDR1 MDHEN and CDR2 SYDVKM. The V end was cut by 3 bases, the J end by 2 bases, with 10 bases between. The length of the CDR3 is 15 residues. This CDR3 is CASSFSGGTNEKLFF. The CDR3 region has the DNA TGTGCCAGCAGTTTCTCGGGAGGCACTAATGAAAAACTGTTTTTT.

This clonotype was counted a few times. The rearrangement links TRBV10-3 to TRBJ1-1; 9 positions match TRBD1. Germline V gene data show CDR1 as ENHRY and CDR2 as SYGVKD. The V segment lost 4 bases and the J segment 5 bases; nucleotides outside the gene matches: 8. This CDR3 has 15 amino acids. CDR3 residues: CAISGPGTGQTEAFF. Here the CDR3 DNA reads TGTGCCATCAGTGGCCCAGGGACAGGGCAGACTGAAGCTTTCTTT.

This clonotype has a handful of counts. CDR3 region: CASSQDRQGLYEQYF. The CDR3 DNA sequence: TGCGCCAGCAGCCAGGACCGACAGGGGCTGTACGAGCAGTACTTC. The chain employs TRBV4-1 and TRBJ2-7, with 8 bases lining up with TRBD1. Trimming took 3 bases from V and 4 from J; bases not matched to a gene: 8. CDR3 size: 15 residues. Germline CDR1 and CDR2: MGHRA and YSYEKL.

This clonotype was counted between two and nine times. The chain employs TRBV10-3 and TRBJ2-1; 7 bases are a match to TRBD1. CDR1 and CDR2 from the germline V gene are ENHRY and SYGVKD. The CDR3 extends over 13 amino acids. V was clipped by 10 bases and J by 4 bases; unmatched bases: 7. This chain's CDR3 is CANRQGEYNEQFF. The CDR3 DNA is TGTGCCAATCGACAGGGCGAGTACAATGAGCAGTTCTTC.

CDR3 loop: CASSLSKPNYGYTF. The CDR3 DNA reads as TGTGCCAGCAGTTTATCGAAACCTAACTATGGCTACACCTTC. J is TRBJ1-2 and V is TRBV12-3 or TRBV12-4; no definite D call. The V end was cut by 2 bases, the J end by 0 bases, with 7 bases between. This CDR3 has 14 amino acids.

In its sample, this clonotype was seen a few times. The chain combines TRBV20-1 with TRBJ1-2, with a weak D call TRBD1 (5 bases). The length of the CDR3 is 14 residues. Deletions cut 3 bases from V and 8 bases from J, with 19 bases between. Germline CDR1 reads DFQATT; CDR2 reads SNEGSKA (reference sequence). CDR3 nucleotide sequence: TGCAGTGCTAGCGACAGATCGGGGAAAGGAGGCTACACCTTC. Encoded protein: CSASDRSGKGGYTF.

This clonotype was detected only a few times. CDR3 DNA sequence: TGTGCCAGCTCACCACCGCATAGGGCCAATCAGCCCCAGCATTTT. Residues: CASSPPHRANQPQHF. The genes are TRBV18 and TRBJ1-5, with D hard to call. Germline assignment: CDR1 KGHSH and CDR2 LQKENI. This CDR3 comprises 15 residues. Trimming shortened V by 0 bases and J by 3 bases, and 9 bases separated the two germline ends. Full variable domain (rest looked up from reference TRBV18 and TRBJ1-5): NAGVMQNPRHLVRRRGQEARLRCSPMKGHSHVYWYRQLPEEGLKFMVYLQKENIIDESGMPKERFSAEFPKEGPSILRIQQVVRGDSAAYFCASSPPHRANQPQHFGDGTRLSIL.

This clonotype was seen more than once but under ten times. The CDR3 nucleotides read TGCAGTGTCCCTAGCGGAGGTGGGGATACGCAGTATTTT. Its protein product is CSVPSGGGDTQYF. This sequence joins TRBV20-1 and TRBJ2-3; 7 bases are shared with TRBD2. In germline, CDR1 is DFQATT, CDR2 SNEGSKA (reference sequence). J was trimmed by 6 bases and V by 7 bases; bases with no gene match: 10. The CDR3 loop spans 13 amino acids.

The J gene is TRBJ2-6, the V gene TRBV28; D is perhaps TRBD1 (6 bases). This CDR3 has 12 amino acids. V lost 10 bases to trimming and J lost 3 bases, with 7 bases between them. Germline V gives CDR1 MDHEN, CDR2 SYDVKM. CDR3 bases: TGTGCCACAGGGGTTGGGGCCAACGTCCTGACTTTC. Translation: CATGVGANVLTF.

The sample holds a few counts of this clonotype. V usage is TRBV7-2 and J usage is TRBJ2-1; maybe TRBD2 (7 bases). CDR3 length equals 13 residues. V lost 1 base and J lost 9, with 10 bases in between. The germline V gene encodes CDR1 SGHTA and CDR2 FQGNSA. CDR3 amino acids: CASSLVRGGEQFF. The DNA of the CDR3 is TGTGCCAGCAGCTTAGTTAGGGGGGGTGAGCAGTTCTTC.

This clonotype was seen a few times. This chain joins TRBV4-3 and TRBJ1-5; D is unclear. Per the germline V gene, CDR1 is LGHNA and CDR2 is YSLEER. V gave up 0 bases and J gave up 4 bases, with 7 bases separating them. This CDR3 has 14 residues. The CDR3 sequence is CASSQDLSNQPQHF. CDR3 nucleotide sequence: TGCGCCAGCAGCCAAGATTTGAGTAATCAGCCCCAGCATTTT.